This T cell receptor (beta chain) was identified during a study of blood T cell repertoires in COVID-19. Across the whole study: Some COVID-19 samples were acute and others convalescent; all came from the United States, Italy and Spain. T cells, B-cell-depleted T cells, or PBMCs supplied cDNA or gDNA.

The germline V gene encodes CDR1 MNHNY and CDR2 SVGAGI (reference sequence). This CDR3 has 14 residues. The V gene lost 6 bases and the J gene lost 4 bases, with 10 bases spanning the gap. Authors' methods: Amplifying reference gene primers gave estimates of nucleated cell counts. Assay: immunoSEQ multiplex PCR; the TCRdb copy retains only in-frame clones and omits some. V, J and clone size are taken as reported in that table, and D and trimming were inferred from the DNA itself. The sample comprises 350,000 to 550,000 clones, 85% to 90% of which are singletons, and around 4.5% rests with the top ten.

This rearrangement joins TRBV6-6 to TRBJ2-6, with D perhaps matching TRBD1 (6 bases). Material: peripheral blood. The sequence was obtained from a woman younger than 45 with acute or convalescent COVID-19. The CDR3: CASSRGSGANVLTF. CDR3 in DNA: TGTGCCAGCAGCAGGGGATCCGGGGCCAACGTCCTGACTTTC.